Below, 22 T cell receptor beta chains from the same sample are listed, as sequenced in a study of CD8 T cells in ankylosing spondylitis. The study's findings and limits: A TCR beta motif of roughly eight highly homologous variants appeared characteristic of ankylosing spondylitis blood.

Their antigen targets remain unknown. TCRdb independently ran MiXCR on the 5' RACE reads; one entry per CDR3 protein. The sample holds about 540,000 distinct CDR3 sequences, approximately 12% seen once. Sequencing was done on a sample of blood, either unsorted or a sorted T cell fraction (not recorded which). The receptors derive from a male donor with ankylosing spondylitis.

The table lists this clonotype with a few counts. V gene TRBV7-8 combines with J gene TRBJ2-1, with 8 bases matching TRBD1. Germline assignment: CDR1 SGHVS and CDR2 FQNEAQ. This CDR3 has 12 residues. The junction had 4 bases not matched to a gene; V was cut back by 7 bases and J by 8 bases. The CDR3 sequence: CASTNRGDEQFF. CDR3 DNA sequence: TGTGCCAGCACCAACAGGGGGGATGAGCAGTTCTTC.

This clonotype has just a few counts. This rearrangement joins TRBV24-1 to TRBJ2-2; D perhaps matches TRBD1 (5 bases). This CDR3 region has 15 residues. V was trimmed by 5 bases and J by 0 bases, leaving 9 bases between them. Germline lookup yields CDR1 KGHDR and CDR2 SFDVKD. The CDR3 reads CATSGGRANTGELFF. In DNA form, the CDR3 reads TGTGCCACCAGTGGGGGCAGGGCGAACACCGGGGAGCTGTTTTTT.

The V gene is TRBV20-1, the J gene TRBJ2-3; D is possibly TRBD2 (6 bases). The CDR3 length is 13 residues. V was clipped by 7 bases and J by 1 base, with 12 bases between them. Germline CDR1 is DFQATT and CDR2 is SNEGSKA (reference sequence). CDR3 nucleotides: TGCAGTGTACGGGGGTCCGGCACAGATACGCAGTATTTT. This translates into CSVRGSGTDTQYF.

This clonotype was observed a few times. The V call is TRBV29-1, the J call TRBJ1-1; the D gene is possibly TRBD1 (6 bases). This CDR3 has 12 residues. The germline V gene has CDR1 SQVTM and CDR2 ANQGSEA. The germline V and J ends were trimmed by 6 bases and 1 base, with 9 bases remaining between them. CDR3 DNA: TGCAGCGTCAGGGGTGGGAACACTGAAGCTTTCTTT. Translated: CSVRGGNTEAFF.

In nucleotides, the CDR3 is TGTGCCAGCAGCACCGACTTTATCAGCACAGATACGCAGTATTTT. Amino acids: CASSTDFISTDTQYF. This sequence joins TRBV7-9 and TRBJ2-3; D not resolved. The germline V and J ends were trimmed by 5 bases and 0 bases, with 12 bases remaining between them. Germline V lookup: CDR1 SEHNR, CDR2 FQNEAQ (reference sequence). This CDR3 spans 15 amino acids.

This rearrangement joins TRBV11-2 to TRBJ1-1; a possible D gene is TRBD1 (6 bases). Trimming stripped 1 base from V and 0 bases from J, with 12 bases between. The CDR3 sequence is 16 residues long. CDR1 SGHAT and CDR2 FQNNGV come from the germline V gene. CDR3 bases: TGTGCCAGCAGCTTAGGTACGGGACATTTGAACACTGAAGCTTTCTTT. Translating gives CASSLGTGHLNTEAFF. Based on the CDR3 plus reference TRBV11-2 and TRBJ1-1, the full variable domain is EAGVAQSPRYKIIEKRQSVAFWCNPISGHATLYWYQQILGQGPKLLIQFQNNGVVDDSQLPKDRFSAERLKGVDSTLKIQPAKLEDSAVYLCASSLGTGHLNTEAFFGQGTRLTVV.

This chain links TRBV2 with TRBJ2-5, with D perhaps matching TRBD2 (5 bases). This CDR3 contains 16 residues. CDR1 and CDR2 from the germline V gene are SNHLY and FYNNEI. V lost 3 bases to trimming and J lost 3 bases, with 17 bases between them. The CDR3 spells CASSEGLGAGEETQYF. The CDR3 DNA reads TGTGCCAGCAGTGAGGGTCTTGGAGCCGGGGAAGAGACCCAGTACTTC.

The count of this clonotype is one. The chain couples TRBV2 to TRBJ2-2; no definite D call. Germline V CDR1 and CDR2: SNHLY, FYNNEI. With 6 bases removed from V and 7 bases from J, the gap between germline ends came to 12 bases. This CDR3 has 13 amino acids. Here the CDR3 reads CASRPNPGGELFF. Written as DNA, the CDR3 is TGTGCCAGCAGACCAAACCCTGGCGGGGAGCTGTTTTTT. Based on the CDR3 plus reference TRBV2 and TRBJ2-2, the full variable domain is EPEVTQTPSHQVTQMGQEVILRCVPISNHLYFYWYRQILGQKVEFLVSFYNNEISEKSEIFDDQFSVERPDGSNFTLKIRSTKLEDSAMYFCASRPNPGGELFFGEGSRLTVL.

This clonotype was detected many times. The chain has TRBV12-3 or TRBV12-4 and TRBJ1-5; D ambiguous. Trimming pared 3 bases from V and 2 bases from J, leaving 8 bases between. The CDR3 loop spans 14 amino acids. CDR3 bases: TGTGCCAGCAGTTTTGGTGAGGGCAATCAGCCCCAGCATTTT. Its translation is CASSFGEGNQPQHF.

At least ten counts were recorded for this clonotype. The rearrangement uses TRBV5-1 and TRBJ1-1; 7 bases fit TRBD1. This CDR3 has 14 residues. The junction had 11 bases not matched to a gene; V was cut back by 6 bases and J by 6 bases. Germline V gene sequence: CDR1 SGHRS, CDR2 YFSETQ. The CDR3 sequence: CASTRGQGGPEAFF. The CDR3 coding sequence is TGCGCCAGCACCCGAGGGCAGGGGGGGCCTGAAGCTTTCTTT.

The chain couples TRBV7-9 to TRBJ2-2; D remains ambiguous. This CDR3 comprises 14 residues. Deletions cut 1 base from V and 7 bases from J, with 10 bases between. Germline V gene lookup returns CDR1 SEHNR and CDR2 FQNEAQ (reference sequence). The CDR3 loop reads CASSLVGNYGELFF. The CDR3 DNA is TGTGCCAGCAGCTTAGTAGGGAACTACGGGGAGCTGTTTTTT.

The chain uses TRBV20-1 and TRBJ2-7; the match to TRBD1 covers 9 bases. Germline trimming cut 5 bases from V and 1 base from J; bases unmatched to any gene: 9. There are 15 residues in the CDR3. Germline CDR1 is DFQATT and CDR2 is SNEGSKA (reference sequence). The CDR3 coding sequence is TGCAGTGCTGTAGGGGCGACAGGGGGTTCCTACGAGCAGTACTTC. Translation: CSAVGATGGSYEQYF.

This clonotype was seen a few times. The CDR3 protein is CASSQGHLAKNIQYF. In DNA form, the CDR3 reads TGTGCCAGCAGCCAGGGACATCTAGCCAAAAACATTCAGTACTTC. V gene TRBV7-8 combines with J gene TRBJ2-4, with D possibly matching TRBD1 (6 bases). The germline gives CDR1 SGHVS, CDR2 FQNEAQ. The germline V and J ends were trimmed by 5 bases and 0 bases, with 11 bases remaining between them. The CDR3 spans 15 residues.

The V gene is TRBV15, the J gene TRBJ2-7; D gene unclear. Germline CDR1 reads LNHNV; CDR2 reads YYDKDF (reference sequence). This CDR3 is built from 13 residues. V lost 1 base to trimming and J lost 3 bases, with 7 bases between them. As DNA, the CDR3 is TGTGCCACCAGCAGAGGCTTATTCTACGAGCAGTACGTC. This encodes CATSRGLFYEQYV.

This clonotype came up a few times. Being one base from a much bigger clone, this may be a read error. V and J are TRBV6-6 and TRBJ2-1; D tentatively fits TRBD1 or TRBD2 (5 bases each). The ends were cut back, 6 bases at V and 6 bases at J, with 12 bases in the middle. This CDR3 region has 13 residues. The germline V gene encodes CDR1 MNHNY and CDR2 SVGAGI (reference sequence). The CDR3 sequence is CASSPGTPNEQFF. CDR3 nucleotides: TGTGCCAGCAGCCCCGGGACCCCCAATGAGCAGTTCTTC.

The J gene is TRBJ2-3, the V gene TRBV11-1; the D is unclear. CDR3 length: 18 amino acids. CDR1 and CDR2 from the germline V gene are SGHAT and FQDESV (reference sequence). V lost 5 bases, J lost 2 bases, and 23 bases lay in between. The CDR3 is CASSAPREYPTFTDTQYF. The CDR3 DNA sequence: TGTGCCAGCAGCGCCCCCAGAGAGTACCCGACCTTCACAGATACGCAGTATTTT. Using reference TRBV11-1 and TRBJ2-3 for the parts outside the CDR3, the full variable domain is EAEVAQSPRYKITEKSQAVAFWCDPISGHATLYWYRQILGQGPELLVQFQDESVVDDSQLPKDRFSAERLKGVDSTLKIQPAELGDSAMYLCASSAPREYPTFTDTQYFGPGTRLTVL.

The rearrangement joins TRBV5-1 to TRBJ2-5, with TRBD1 matching over 7 bases. Germline V gene lookup returns CDR1 SGHRS and CDR2 YFSETQ. The J segment lost 3 bases and the V segment lost 4 bases, leaving 9 bases of the junction unmatched. The CDR3 sequence is 15 residues long. In DNA, the CDR3 is TGCGCCAGCAGCCCCCAGACAGGGAGCGAAGAGACCCAGTACTTC. Its translation: CASSPQTGSEETQYF. Supplemented by reference TRBV5-1 and TRBJ2-5, the full variable domain reads KAGVTQTPRYLIKTRGQQVTLSCSPISGHRSVSWYQQTPGQGLQFLFEYFSETQRNKGNFPGRFSGRQFSNSRSEMNVSTLELGDSALYLCASSPQTGSEETQYFGPGTRLLVL.

This clonotype has only a few counts. The chain carries TRBV2 and TRBJ2-7; 7 nucleotides line up with TRBD2. The ends lost 6 bases at V and 5 bases at J; junction bases unmatched: 13. This CDR3 spans 15 amino acids. CDR1 is SNHLY, CDR2 FYNNEI, per germline. The DNA of the CDR3 is TGTGCCAGCAGACCGCTCAGCGGGATCGGCGACGAGCAGTACTTC. Translation: CASRPLSGIGDEQYF.

V and J are TRBV5-1 and TRBJ2-7; TRBD1 matches at 8 bases. CDR1 is SGHRS, CDR2 YFSETQ, per germline. V shed 4 bases, J shed 1 base, and the junction held 7 bases outside the gene matches. The CDR3 is 15 amino acids. This CDR3 is CASSTGGTGSYEQYF. DNA of the CDR3: TGCGCCAGCAGCACAGGGGGGACAGGTTCCTACGAGCAGTACTTC.

This clonotype was detected only a few times. This chain joins TRBV7-9 and TRBJ2-5, with D possibly matching TRBD2 (5 bases). Germline V gene lookup returns CDR1 SEHNR and CDR2 FQNEAQ (reference sequence). The CDR3 loop spans 14 amino acids. The V end was cut by 7 bases, the J end by 1 base, with 13 bases between. CDR3 sequence: CASTVGGFQETQYF. The DNA for the CDR3 is TGTGCCAGCACCGTTGGCGGGTTCCAAGAGACCCAGTACTTC.

The rearrangement joins TRBV7-6 to TRBJ2-5, with TRBD1 identical over 8 bases. This CDR3 is built from 14 residues. Losses at the gene ends were 1 base for V and 4 bases for J; bases not matched to a gene: 2. The V gene's germline CDR1 is SGHVS and CDR2 FNYEAQ. The CDR3 bases are TGTGCCAGCAGCTTAGACAGGGGGTCAGAGACCCAGTACTTC. This translates into CASSLDRGSETQYF.

This clonotype was counted at least ten times. CDR3 DNA: TGTGCCAGCAGCCGACTAGCGGGAGAGTATGAGCAGTTCTTC. Translated: CASSRLAGEYEQFF. V and J are TRBV12-3 or TRBV12-4 and TRBJ2-1; 12 bases match TRBD2. The CDR3 runs to 14 residues. The V gene end was trimmed by 6 bases and the J gene end by 8 bases; junction bases not matched to a gene: 5.